The sequence of this TCR beta chain was determined in a study of blood T cell repertoires in COVID-19. Study background: Samples taken during acute and convalescent COVID-19 were collected in the United States, Italy and Spain. Nucleic acid was either cDNA or gDNA, and it came from T cells, B-cell-depleted T cells, or PBMCs.

Methods used by the authors: Amplification of reference gene primers provided the estimated nucleated cell counts. This table comes from immunoSEQ multiplex PCR, and its TCRdb copy is limited to in-frame clones, with some not included. V, J and clone size are taken as reported in that table, and D and trimming were inferred from the DNA itself. The sample yields some 130,000 clones, 90% seen once. This clone was seen only once. Germline CDR1 KGHSH, CDR2 LQKENI. CDR3 size: 16 residues. V lost 3 bases and J 1 base, leaving 13 bases between the germline ends. The genes are TRBV18 and TRBJ2-4; TRBD2 might be the D (7 bases). Sequencing input: peripheral blood. The TCR originated in a man in his fifties with active COVID-19. In DNA, the CDR3 is TGTGCCAGCTCACCCGCGGGGGCTGGGGCCAAAAACATTCAGTACTTC. This gives the protein CASSPAGAGAKNIQYF.